This note documents a single T cell receptor (beta chain) sequence. Its antigen remains unknown. These data come from a study of T-cell memory formation after mild COVID-19. TCRdb re-analysed the 5' RACE reads in MiXCR, keeping a single row per CDR3 protein. This table has under 450,000 distinct CDR3 sequences, around 15% appearing once. Germline values: CDR1 MNHEY, CDR2 SVGEGT. V was pared by 8 bases and J by 7 bases, with 10 bases between. CDR3 length: 11 amino acids. Study-level findings and limits: Contracting CD4+ clones were located mainly in CM and EM, and CD8+ clones in EMRA.

The J gene is TRBJ2-3, the V gene TRBV6-2 or TRBV6-3, with D hard to call. The source material was PBMCs or a T cell subset sorted from them (not recorded which). The receptor was isolated from a man aged 18 to 30 who had mild COVID-19 (a few samples of this study predate the infection). Cell type and time point are not known. CDR3 nucleotides: TGTGCCAGCGGAATCTGGAATACGCAGTATTTT. Translation: CASGIWNTQYF.